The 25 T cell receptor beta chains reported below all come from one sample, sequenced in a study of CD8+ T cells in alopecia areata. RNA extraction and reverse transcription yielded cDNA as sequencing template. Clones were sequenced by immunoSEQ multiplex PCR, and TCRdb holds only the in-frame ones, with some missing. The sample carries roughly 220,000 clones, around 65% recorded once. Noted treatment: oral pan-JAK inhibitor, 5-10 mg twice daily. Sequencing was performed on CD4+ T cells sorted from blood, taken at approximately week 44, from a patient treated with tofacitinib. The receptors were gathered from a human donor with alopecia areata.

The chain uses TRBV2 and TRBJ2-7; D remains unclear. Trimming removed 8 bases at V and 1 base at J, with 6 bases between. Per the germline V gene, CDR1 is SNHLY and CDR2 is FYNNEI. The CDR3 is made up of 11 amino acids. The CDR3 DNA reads TGTGCCAGCCACAGTTCCTACGAGCAGTACTTC. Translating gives CASHSSYEQYF.

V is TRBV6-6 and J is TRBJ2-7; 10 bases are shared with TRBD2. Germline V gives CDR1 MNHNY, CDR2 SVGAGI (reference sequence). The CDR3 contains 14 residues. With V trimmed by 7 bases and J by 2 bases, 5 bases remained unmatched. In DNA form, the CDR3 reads TGTGCCAGCACAGTAGCGGGGGGTCCCTACGAGCAGTACTTC. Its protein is CASTVAGGPYEQYF.

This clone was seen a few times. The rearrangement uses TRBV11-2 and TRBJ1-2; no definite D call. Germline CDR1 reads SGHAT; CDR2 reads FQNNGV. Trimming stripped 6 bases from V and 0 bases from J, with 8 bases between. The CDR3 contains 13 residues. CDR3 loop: CASSPQTNYGYTF. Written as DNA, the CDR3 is TGTGCCAGCAGTCCCCAGACTAACTATGGCTACACCTTC. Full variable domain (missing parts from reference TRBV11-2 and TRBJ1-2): EAGVAQSPRYKIIEKRQSVAFWCNPISGHATLYWYQQILGQGPKLLIQFQNNGVVDDSQLPKDRFSAERLKGVDSTLKIQPAKLEDSAVYLCASSPQTNYGYTFGSGTRLTVV.

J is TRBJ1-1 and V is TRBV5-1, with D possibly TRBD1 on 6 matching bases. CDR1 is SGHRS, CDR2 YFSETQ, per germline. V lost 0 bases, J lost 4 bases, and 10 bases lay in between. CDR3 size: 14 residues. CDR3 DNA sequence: TGCGCCAGCAGCTTGGAAACAGGGTTCACTGAAGCTTTCTTT. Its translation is CASSLETGFTEAFF.

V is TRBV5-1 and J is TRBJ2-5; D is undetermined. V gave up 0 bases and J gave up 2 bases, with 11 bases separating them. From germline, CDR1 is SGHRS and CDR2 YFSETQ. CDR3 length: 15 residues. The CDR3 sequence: CASSLVGQIQETQYF. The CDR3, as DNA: TGCGCCAGCAGCTTGGTTGGGCAAATACAAGAGACCCAGTACTTC.

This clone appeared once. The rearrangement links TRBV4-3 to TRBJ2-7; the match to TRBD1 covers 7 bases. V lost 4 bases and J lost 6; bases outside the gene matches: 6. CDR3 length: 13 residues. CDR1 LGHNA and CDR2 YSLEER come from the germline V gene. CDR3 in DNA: TGCGCCAGCAGCCCCACAGGGGTAAGCGAGCAGTACTTC. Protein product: CASSPTGVSEQYF.

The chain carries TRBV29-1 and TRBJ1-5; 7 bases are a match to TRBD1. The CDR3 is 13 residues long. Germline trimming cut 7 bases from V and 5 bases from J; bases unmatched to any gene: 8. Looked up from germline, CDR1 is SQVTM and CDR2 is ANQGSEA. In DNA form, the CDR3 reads TGCAGCGCTTTGGGACAGCCAGATCAGCCCCAGCATTTT. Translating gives CSALGQPDQPQHF.

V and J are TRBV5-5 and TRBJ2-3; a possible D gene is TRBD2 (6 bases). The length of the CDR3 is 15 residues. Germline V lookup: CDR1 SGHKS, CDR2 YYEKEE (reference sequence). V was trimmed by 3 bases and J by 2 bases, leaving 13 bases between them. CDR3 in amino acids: CASSSEGINTDTQYF. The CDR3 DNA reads TGTGCCAGCAGCTCGGAGGGGATAAACACAGATACGCAGTATTTT.

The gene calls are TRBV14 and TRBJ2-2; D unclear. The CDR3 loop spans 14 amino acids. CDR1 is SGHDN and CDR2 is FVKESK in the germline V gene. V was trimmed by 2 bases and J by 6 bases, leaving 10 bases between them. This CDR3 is CASSQRNAAGELFF. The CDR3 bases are TGTGCCAGCAGCCAACGTAACGCGGCCGGGGAGCTGTTTTTT.

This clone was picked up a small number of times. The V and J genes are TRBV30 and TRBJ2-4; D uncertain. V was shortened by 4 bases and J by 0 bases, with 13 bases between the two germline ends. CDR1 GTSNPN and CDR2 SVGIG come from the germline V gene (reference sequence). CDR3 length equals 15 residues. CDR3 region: CAWTQEQLAKNIQYF. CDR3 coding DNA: TGTGCCTGGACGCAAGAACAGTTAGCCAAAAACATTCAGTACTTC.

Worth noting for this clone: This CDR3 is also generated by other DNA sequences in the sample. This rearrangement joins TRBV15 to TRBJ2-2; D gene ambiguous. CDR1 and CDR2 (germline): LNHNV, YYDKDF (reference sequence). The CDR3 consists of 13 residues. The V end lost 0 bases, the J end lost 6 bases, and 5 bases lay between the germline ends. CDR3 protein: CATSRDLAGELFF. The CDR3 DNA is TGTGCCACCAGCAGAGATCTGGCCGGGGAGCTGTTTTTT.

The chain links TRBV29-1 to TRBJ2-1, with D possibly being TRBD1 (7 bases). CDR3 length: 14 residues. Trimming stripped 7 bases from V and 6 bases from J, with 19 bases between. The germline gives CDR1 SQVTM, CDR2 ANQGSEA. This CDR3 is CSAEGAGIINEQFF. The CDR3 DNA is TGCAGCGCCGAGGGGGCGGGGATTATCAATGAGCAGTTCTTC.

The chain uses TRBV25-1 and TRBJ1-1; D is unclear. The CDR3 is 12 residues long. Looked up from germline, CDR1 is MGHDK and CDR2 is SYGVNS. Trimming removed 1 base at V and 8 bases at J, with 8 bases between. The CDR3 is CASSELNGEAFF. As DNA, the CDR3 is TGTGCCAGCAGTGAATTAAATGGAGAAGCTTTCTTT. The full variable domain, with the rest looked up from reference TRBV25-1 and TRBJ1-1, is EADIYQTPRYLVIGTGKKITLECSQTMGHDKMYWYQQDPGMELHLIHYSYGVNSTEKGDLSSESTVSRIRTEHFPLTLESARPSHTSQYLCASSELNGEAFFGQGTRLTVV.

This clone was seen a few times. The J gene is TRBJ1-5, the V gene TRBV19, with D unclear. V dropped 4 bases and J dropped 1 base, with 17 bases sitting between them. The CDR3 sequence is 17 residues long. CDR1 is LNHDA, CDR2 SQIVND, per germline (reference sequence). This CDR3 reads CASSTSGLTTSNQPQHF. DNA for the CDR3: TGTGCCAGTAGTACCTCTGGCCTTACAACCAGCAATCAGCCCCAGCATTTT.

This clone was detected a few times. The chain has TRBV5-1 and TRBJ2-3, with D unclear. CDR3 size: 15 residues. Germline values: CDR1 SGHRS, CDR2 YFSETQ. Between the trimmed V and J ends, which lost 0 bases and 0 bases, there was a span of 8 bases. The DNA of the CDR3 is TGCGCCAGCAGCTTGGAGGGTTACAGCACAGATACGCAGTATTTT. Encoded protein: CASSLEGYSTDTQYF.

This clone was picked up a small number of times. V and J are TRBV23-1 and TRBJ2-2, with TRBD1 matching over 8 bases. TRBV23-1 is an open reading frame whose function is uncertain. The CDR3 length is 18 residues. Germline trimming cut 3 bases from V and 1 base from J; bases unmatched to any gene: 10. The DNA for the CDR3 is TGCGCCAGCAGTCACGGACAGGGAGTATCGCGGAACACCGGGGAGCTGTTTTTT. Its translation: CASSHGQGVSRNTGELFF.

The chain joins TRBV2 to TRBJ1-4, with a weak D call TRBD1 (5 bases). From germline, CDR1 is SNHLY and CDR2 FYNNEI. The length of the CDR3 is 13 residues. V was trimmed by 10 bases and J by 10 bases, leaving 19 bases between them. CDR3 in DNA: TGTGCCACCCGGGAAGAACGTGGGGGAAAACTGTTTTTT. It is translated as CATREERGGKLFF. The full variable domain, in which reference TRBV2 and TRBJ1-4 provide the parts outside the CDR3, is EPEVTQTPSHQVTQMGQEVILRCVPISNHLYFYWYRQILGQKVEFLVSFYNNEISEKSEIFDDQFSVERPDGSNFTLKIRSTKLEDSAMYFCATREERGGKLFFGSGTQLSVL.

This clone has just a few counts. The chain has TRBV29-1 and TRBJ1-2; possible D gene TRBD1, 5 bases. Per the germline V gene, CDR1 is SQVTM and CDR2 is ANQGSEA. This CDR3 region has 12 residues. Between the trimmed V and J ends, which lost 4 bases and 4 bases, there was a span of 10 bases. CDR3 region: CSVAQGRYGYTF. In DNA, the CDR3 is TGCAGCGTTGCCCAGGGCCGCTATGGCTACACCTTC.

CDR3 in DNA: TGTGCCAGCAGCTTAGATCGTATGCGCACTGAAGCTTTCTTT. Encoded protein: CASSLDRMRTEAFF. The chain employs TRBV11-2 and TRBJ1-1; D is unresolved. Looked up from germline, CDR1 is SGHAT and CDR2 is FQNNGV. This CDR3 region has 14 residues. The V end lost 0 bases, the J end lost 4 bases, and 9 bases lay between the germline ends.

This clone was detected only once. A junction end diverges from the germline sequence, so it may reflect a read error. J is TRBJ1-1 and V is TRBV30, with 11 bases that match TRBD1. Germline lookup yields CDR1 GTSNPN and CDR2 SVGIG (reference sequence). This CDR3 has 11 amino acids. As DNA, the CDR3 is TGCTCGGGACAGGGGGACACTGAAGCTTTCTTT. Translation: CSGQGDTEAFF.

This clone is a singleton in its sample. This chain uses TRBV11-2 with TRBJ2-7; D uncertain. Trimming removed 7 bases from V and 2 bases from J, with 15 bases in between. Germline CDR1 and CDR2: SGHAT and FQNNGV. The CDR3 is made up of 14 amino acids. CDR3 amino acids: CASTHGNPTYEQYF. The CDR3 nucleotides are TGTGCCAGCACCCATGGGAACCCTACCTACGAGCAGTACTTC.

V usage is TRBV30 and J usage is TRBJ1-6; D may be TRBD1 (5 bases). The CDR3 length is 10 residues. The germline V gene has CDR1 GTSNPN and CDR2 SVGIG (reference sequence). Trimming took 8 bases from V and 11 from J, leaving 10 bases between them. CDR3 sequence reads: CAEGTAPLHF. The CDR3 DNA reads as TGTGCCGAGGGGACGGCACCCCTCCACTTT. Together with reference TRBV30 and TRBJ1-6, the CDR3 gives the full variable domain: SQTIHQWPATLVQPVGSPLSLECTVEGTSNPNLYWYRQAAGRGLQLLFYSVGIGQISSEVPQNLSASRPQDRQFILSSKKLLLSDSGFYLCAEGTAPLHFGNGTRLTVT.

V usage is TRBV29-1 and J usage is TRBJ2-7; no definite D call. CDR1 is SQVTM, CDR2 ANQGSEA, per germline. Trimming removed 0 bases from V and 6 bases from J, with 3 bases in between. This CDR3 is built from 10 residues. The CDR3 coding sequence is TGCAGCGTTGAAGAAGGCGAGCAGTACTTC. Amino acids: CSVEEGEQYF.

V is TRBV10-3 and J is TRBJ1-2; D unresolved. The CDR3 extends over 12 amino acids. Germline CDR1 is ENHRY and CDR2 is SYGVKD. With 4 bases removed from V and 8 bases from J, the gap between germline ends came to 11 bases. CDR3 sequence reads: CAISADSGGYTF. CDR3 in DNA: TGTGCCATCAGTGCGGATTCGGGCGGCTACACCTTC.

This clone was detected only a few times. CDR3 loop: CASSLDRVHEQFF. The CDR3 coding sequence is TGTGCCAGCAGCCTTGACAGGGTCCATGAGCAGTTCTTC. The genes are TRBV14 and TRBJ2-1; the match to TRBD1 covers 7 bases. V lost 4 bases, J lost 8 bases, and 5 bases stayed unmatched. This CDR3 comprises 13 residues. CDR1 is SGHDN, CDR2 FVKESK, per germline.